The 20 T cell receptor beta chains below come from one sample, sequenced in a study of radiation and T cells in renal cell carcinoma. Time point specified: blood 2 weeks post-SBRT. Treatment indicated: 15 Gy SBRT to primary tumor, nephrectomy 4 weeks later. This table comes from immunoSEQ multiplex PCR, and its TCRdb copy is limited to in-frame clones, with some not included. The profile shows about 65,000 clones, roughly 79% of them singletons. Sample: blood, taken from a patient whose treatment included radiotherapy and nephrectomy. Receptors were obtained from a man aged 55-75 years with renal cell carcinoma.

The J gene is TRBJ2-7, the V gene TRBV21-1; TRBD2 is taken as the D call from the table, unchecked against the DNA. TRBV21-1 is a listed pseudogene. The CDR3 is made up of 15 amino acids. Here the CDR3 reads CAKTKTLRITYEQYF. CDR3 bases: TGTGCCAAAACGAAAACACTACGAATTACCTACGAGCAGTACTTC.

The chain recombines TRBV7-2 with TRBJ2-5, with TRBD1 as a possible D gene (7 bases). The germline V and J ends were trimmed by 5 bases and 4 bases, with 23 bases remaining between them. This CDR3 is built from 17 residues. The germline V gene has CDR1 SGHTA and CDR2 FQGNSA. The DNA for the CDR3 is TGTGCCAGCAGCCCACGCCAGGGCAGGGGGGTAGGAGAGACCCAGTACTTC. It translates to CASSPRQGRGVGETQYF.

This clone was seen only once. The chain links TRBV10-2 to TRBJ2-5, with a weak D call TRBD1 (5 bases). V was cut by 3 bases and J by 1 base, with 12 bases left in between. Germline assignment: CDR1 WSHSY and CDR2 SAAADI. The CDR3 is made up of 15 amino acids. The CDR3 loop is CASSEQASIQETQYF. The CDR3 DNA is TGCGCCAGCAGTGAACAGGCCTCGATCCAAGAGACCCAGTACTTC.

This rearrangement joins TRBV9 to TRBJ1-3; D remains ambiguous. V gave up 2 bases and J gave up 2 bases, with 8 bases separating them. In germline, CDR1 is SGDLS, CDR2 YYNGEE. The CDR3 totals 14 residues. This CDR3 is CASSVPEAGNTIYF. The CDR3 DNA reads as TGTGCCAGCAGCGTCCCTGAGGCTGGAAACACCATATATTTT.

This clone showed up just a few times. The rearrangement links TRBV21-1 to TRBJ1-1; the table names TRBD1, a call not compared with the DNA. TRBV21-1 is a pseudogene locus. CDR3 size: 17 residues. Here the CDR3 reads CASSKEGSDRANTEAFF. CDR3 sequence (DNA): TGTGCCAGCAGCAAAGAAGGGTCGGACAGGGCAAACACTGAAGCTTTCTTT.

The chain recombines TRBV15 with TRBJ1-1; D uncertain. With 0 bases removed from V and 2 bases from J, the gap between germline ends came to 10 bases. Germline loops: CDR1 LNHNV, CDR2 YYDKDF (reference sequence). The CDR3 spans 15 residues. The CDR3 loop reads CATSRDLDPNTEAFF. The CDR3 nucleotides are TGTGCCACCAGCAGAGATCTAGACCCAAACACTGAAGCTTTCTTT.

The V and J genes are TRBV2 and TRBJ1-4; 10 nucleotides match TRBD1. J was trimmed by 6 bases and V by 4 bases; bases with no gene match: 2. The CDR3 has 14 residues. Germline CDR1 SNHLY, CDR2 FYNNEI. CDR3 protein: CASSVGTGDEKLFF. CDR3 DNA sequence: TGTGCCAGCAGTGTAGGGACAGGGGATGAAAAACTGTTTTTT.

V usage is TRBV6-7 and J usage is TRBJ2-7; the D gene is possibly TRBD2 (6 bases). TRBV6-7 counts as an open reading frame of uncertain function. The CDR3 covers 17 residues. The ends were cut back, 7 bases at V and 4 bases at J, with 26 bases in the middle. CDR3 loop: CASTNYGNAGSYYEQYF. In DNA, the CDR3 is TGTGCCAGCACCAATTACGGGAACGCGGGGTCCTATTACGAGCAGTACTTC.

The chain joins TRBV15 to TRBJ1-1, with 7 bases identical to TRBD1. The germline V gene has CDR1 LNHNV and CDR2 YYDKDF (reference sequence). This CDR3 comprises 15 residues. J lost 11 bases, V lost 0 bases, and 12 bases had no gene match. CDR3 nucleotides: TGTGCCACCAGCAGAGATCTAGGGACAGCGAGGGGGGCTTTCTTT. Translation gives CATSRDLGTARGAFF.

The chain uses TRBV18 and TRBJ2-1; TRBD2 matches at 7 bases. Germline trimming cut 5 bases from V and 3 bases from J; bases unmatched to any gene: 7. CDR3 length: 15 residues. From germline, CDR1 is KGHSH and CDR2 LQKENI. CDR3 DNA sequence: TGTGCCAGCTCAAGGGCGGGAGATCACTACAATGAGCAGTTCTTC. This translates into CASSRAGDHYNEQFF.

V is TRBV11-2 and J is TRBJ1-5; the match to TRBD1 covers 9 bases. Germline CDR1 is SGHAT and CDR2 is FQNNGV. The CDR3 spans 15 residues. With V trimmed by 5 bases and J by 5 bases, 7 bases remained unmatched. The CDR3 loop is CASSQTGGQDQPQHF. The CDR3 DNA follows: TGTGCCAGCAGCCAAACAGGGGGCCAGGATCAGCCCCAGCATTTT.

The chain carries TRBV25-1 and TRBJ1-1; D is undetermined. This CDR3 has 12 residues. Germline V lookup: CDR1 MGHDK, CDR2 SYGVNS. With 8 bases removed from V and 7 bases from J, the gap between germline ends came to 14 bases. This CDR3 reads CASGEEGHEAFF. CDR3 in DNA: TGTGCCAGCGGAGAGGAGGGCCATGAAGCTTTCTTT.

The chain links TRBV7-6 to TRBJ2-1; no firm D call. Germline lookup yields CDR1 SGHVS and CDR2 FNYEAQ. Trimming shortened V by 1 base and J by 12 bases, and 10 bases separated the two germline ends. The CDR3 is made up of 12 amino acids. In DNA, the CDR3 is TGTGCCAGCAGCTTAGGGTTAGGAGTGCAGTTCTTC. Encoded protein: CASSLGLGVQFF.

The table lists this clone with a count of one. This chain links TRBV11-3 with TRBJ1-2, with TRBD1 matching over 8 bases. The CDR3 runs 12 residues. J lost 7 bases, V lost 4 bases, and 2 bases had no gene match. Germline V CDR1 and CDR2: SGHNT, YENEEA. This chain's CDR3 is CASSSGGGGYTF. The DNA for the CDR3 is TGTGCCAGCAGCTCAGGGGGCGGTGGCTACACCTTC. Drawing the rest from reference TRBV11-3 and TRBJ1-2, the complete variable domain is EAGVVQSPRYKIIEKKQPVAFWCNPISGHNTLYWYLQNLGQGPELLIRYENEEAVDDSQLPKDRFSAERLKGVDSTLKIQPAELGDSAVYLCASSSGGGGYTFGSGTRLTVV.

The V call is TRBV14, the J call TRBJ2-7; D is perhaps TRBD1 or TRBD2 (5 bases each). This CDR3 has 16 residues. Per the germline V gene, CDR1 is SGHDN and CDR2 is FVKESK. Trimming cost V 1 base and J 6 bases, with 19 bases left between them. The CDR3 loop reads CASSQGTLVQGLEQYF. The CDR3 DNA reads as TGTGCCAGCAGCCAAGGGACACTAGTCCAGGGCCTCGAGCAGTACTTC.

The chain recombines TRBV19 with TRBJ2-3; D is perhaps TRBD1 (5 bases). CDR3 length: 18 amino acids. The germline V and J ends were trimmed by 6 bases and 2 bases, with 24 bases remaining between them. Germline CDR1 is LNHDA and CDR2 is SQIVND (reference sequence). The CDR3 nucleotides are TGTGCCAGTAGCCACCCGCCAGGGCACACATTTAACACAGATACGCAGTATTTT. Translated: CASSHPPGHTFNTDTQYF. Variable domain in full (rest from reference TRBV19 and TRBJ2-3): DGGITQSPKYLFRKEGQNVTLSCEQNLNHDAMYWYRQDPGQGLRLIYYSQIVNDFQKGDIAEGYSVSREKKESFPLTVTSAQKNPTAFYLCASSHPPGHTFNTDTQYFGPGTRLTVL.

In DNA, the CDR3 is TGTGCCAGCAGCTTATCCTCGGACAGGGGCAATGGCTACACCTTC. It encodes CASSLSSDRGNGYTF. The gene calls are TRBV7-8 and TRBJ1-2; the match to TRBD1 covers 9 bases. The germline CDR1 and CDR2 sequences are SGHVS and FQNEAQ. V was clipped by 2 bases and J by 6 bases; unmatched bases: 7. The length of the CDR3 is 15 residues.

This clone appeared a few times. V usage is TRBV19 and J usage is TRBJ1-1; 8 nucleotides match TRBD1. Germline V gives CDR1 LNHDA, CDR2 SQIVND (reference sequence). After removal of 0 bases from V and 6 bases from J, the junction contained 6 bases not matched to a gene. CDR3 length: 15 amino acids. The CDR3 here is CASSIDQGQDPEAFF. The CDR3 DNA reads TGTGCCAGTAGTATAGATCAGGGACAGGACCCTGAAGCTTTCTTT.

The V and J genes are TRBV6-1 and TRBJ2-3; D uncertain. The CDR3 has 15 residues. Germline CDR1 reads MNHNS; CDR2 reads SASEGT. V was clipped by 8 bases and J by 4 bases, with 19 bases between them. The CDR3 bases are TGTGCCAGCGTCCGGACCCTAGACCGCCCAGATACGCAGTATTTT. Translation: CASVRTLDRPDTQYF.

V is TRBV5-3 and J is TRBJ2-7; weak D call: TRBD1 (6 bases). TRBV5-3 is recorded as an ORF, its role being uncertain. CDR3 length: 14 residues. The germline V and J ends were trimmed by 2 bases and 2 bases, with 11 bases remaining between them. CDR3 bases: TGTGCCAGAAGCTTCGGACAGTCAGCCTACGAGCAGTACGTC. Its protein product is CARSFGQSAYEQYV.